A single TCR beta chain is shown here with its context. This specimen belongs to a study of control samples from healthy donors and cancer patients. V shed 4 bases, J shed 0 bases, and the junction held 2 bases outside the gene matches. Germline V CDR1 and CDR2: KGHSH, LQKENI. The CDR3 runs to 14 residues. Sequencing used immunoSEQ multiplex PCR; TCRdb keeps in-frame clones, though not all of them. The table records 90,000 to 150,000 clones, about 87% of them present only once. The sequencing sample was made of blood. The sequence was obtained from a young man in good health. V gene TRBV18 combines with J gene TRBJ2-5; TRBD1 matches at 7 bases. DNA of the CDR3: TGTGCCAGCTCACTCGGACAGGACCAAGAGACCCAGTACTTC. Amino acids: CASSLGQDQETQYF.